Below are 22 T cell receptor beta chains sequenced from a single sample in a study of T cells after posttransplantation cyclophosphamide. Sequenced by immunoSEQ multiplex PCR; TCRdb stores in-frame clones only, minus some. This table has 30,000 or so clones, around 90% appearing once. The sequenced sample was PBMCs. These receptors came from a woman aged 40 to 55 with a blood cancer, CMV-positive, and with a related stem cell donor.

Only one count was recorded for this clone. The chain carries TRBV7-2 and TRBJ2-3; possible D gene TRBD1, 6 bases. Trimming shortened V by 5 bases and J by 0 bases, and 15 bases separated the two germline ends. Germline CDR1 reads SGHTA; CDR2 reads FQGNSA. The CDR3 is 16 residues long. The CDR3 spells CASSPFRTASTDTQYF. The CDR3 DNA is TGTGCCAGCAGCCCCTTCCGGACAGCCAGCACAGATACGCAGTATTTT.

Comments on this clone: At the DNA level, this CDR3 is encoded by other sequences in the same sample as well. This chain uses TRBV6-6 with TRBJ1-1; TRBD1 matches at 8 bases. V shed 5 bases and J 2 bases; nucleotides not matched to a gene: 1. The CDR3 length is 13 residues. Germline V gives CDR1 MNHNY, CDR2 SVGAGI (reference sequence). CDR3 coding DNA: TGTGCCAGCAGTGACAGGGGAAACACTGAAGCTTTCTTT. Residues: CASSDRGNTEAFF.

The chain has TRBV27 and TRBJ2-7, with D maybe TRBD1 (5 bases). Per the germline V gene, CDR1 is MNHEY and CDR2 is SMNVEV (reference sequence). CDR3 length equals 14 residues. The V and J ends lost 5 bases and 6 bases respectively, with 17 bases between them. The CDR3 sequence: CASSPKTGAREQYF. As DNA, the CDR3 is TGTGCCAGCAGTCCCAAAACAGGAGCACGCGAGCAGTACTTC.

The CDR3 spells CASSIPENYGYTF. The DNA of the CDR3 is TGTGCCAGTAGTATTCCAGAAAACTATGGCTACACCTTC. This chain links TRBV19 with TRBJ1-2; no definite D call. V was cut by 3 bases and J by 2 bases, with 7 bases left in between. This CDR3 is built from 13 residues. Per the germline V gene, CDR1 is LNHDA and CDR2 is SQIVND (reference sequence). The variable domain in full, completed from reference TRBV19 and TRBJ1-2, reads DGGITQSPKYLFRKEGQNVTLSCEQNLNHDAMYWYRQDPGQGLRLIYYSQIVNDFQKGDIAEGYSVSREKKESFPLTVTSAQKNPTAFYLCASSIPENYGYTFGSGTRLTVV.

The chain couples TRBV2 to TRBJ1-1, with 7 bases fitting TRBD1. V shed 2 bases, J shed 0 bases, and the junction held 3 bases outside the gene matches. Germline CDR1 SNHLY, CDR2 FYNNEI. The CDR3 is 15 amino acids. Written as DNA, the CDR3 is TGTGCCAGCAGTGAACGACAGGGATTGAACACTGAAGCTTTCTTT. Translation: CASSERQGLNTEAFF.

The rearrangement links TRBV27 to TRBJ1-1; maybe TRBD1 (6 bases). Germline CDR1 MNHEY, CDR2 SMNVEV (reference sequence). CDR3 length: 13 residues. With 2 bases removed from V and 5 bases from J, the gap between germline ends came to 9 bases. This CDR3 is CASSLGGATEAFF. The CDR3 coding sequence is TGTGCCAGCAGTTTAGGGGGGGCTACTGAAGCTTTCTTT.

The chain recombines TRBV18 with TRBJ1-5, with D uncertain. Germline CDR1 reads KGHSH; CDR2 reads LQKENI. The V end was cut by 1 base, the J end by 3 bases, with 7 bases between. This CDR3 comprises 14 residues. CDR3 residues: CASSPLENNQPQHF. CDR3 sequence (DNA): TGTGCCAGCTCACCACTGGAGAACAATCAGCCCCAGCATTTT.

J is TRBJ2-3 and V is TRBV11-2; 9 bases are a match to TRBD1. Germline CDR1 SGHAT, CDR2 FQNNGV. The J segment lost 2 bases and the V segment lost 1 base, leaving 7 bases of the junction unmatched. The length of the CDR3 is 17 residues. The CDR3 is CASSLGTWDRVTDTQYF. CDR3 bases: TGTGCCAGCAGCTTAGGAACCTGGGACAGGGTCACAGATACGCAGTATTTT.

This chain links TRBV5-1 with TRBJ2-3; TRBD1 is a possible D gene (6 bases). V was shortened by 0 bases and J by 1 base, with 12 bases between the two germline ends. From germline, CDR1 is SGHRS and CDR2 YFSETQ. The length of the CDR3 is 16 residues. CDR3 sequence (DNA): TGCGCCAGCAGCTTGGACCTAGGGGGAGGCACAGATACGCAGTATTTT. This codes for CASSLDLGGGTDTQYF. The full variable domain, rest sourced from reference TRBV5-1 and TRBJ2-3, is KAGVTQTPRYLIKTRGQQVTLSCSPISGHRSVSWYQQTPGQGLQFLFEYFSETQRNKGNFPGRFSGRQFSNSRSEMNVSTLELGDSALYLCASSLDLGGGTDTQYFGPGTRLTVL.

This clone has more than one count but fewer than ten. This chain connects TRBV6-5 to TRBJ1-2; D is perhaps TRBD1 (5 bases). Germline CDR1 reads MNHEY; CDR2 reads SVGAGI. This CDR3 region has 14 residues. Trimming took off 4 bases at V and 7 bases at J, with 16 bases between the two ends. For the CDR3, the DNA is TGTGCCAGCAGTTTGGCTCAGGGATGGCGTGGCTACACCTTC. This encodes CASSLAQGWRGYTF.

This rearrangement joins TRBV29-1 to TRBJ2-7; 10 positions match TRBD1. Germline-derived CDR1 and CDR2 are SQVTM and ANQGSEA. J lost 5 bases, V lost 2 bases, and 9 bases had no gene match. The CDR3 length is 15 residues. In DNA, the CDR3 is TGCAGCGTTGAAAGTCCCGGGACAGGGGACGACGAGCAGTACTTC. The encoded protein is CSVESPGTGDDEQYF.

V gene TRBV6-5 combines with J gene TRBJ2-7; 7 nucleotides line up with TRBD2. Trimming cost V 5 bases and J 2 bases; bases outside gene matches: 6. Per germline, CDR1 MNHEY and CDR2 SVGAGI. The CDR3 is made up of 14 amino acids. Here the CDR3 reads CASSPRGVTYEQYF. The DNA for the CDR3 is TGTGCCAGCAGTCCCCGGGGGGTTACCTACGAGCAGTACTTC.

V usage is TRBV6-1 and J usage is TRBJ1-2; D ambiguous. Germline lookup yields CDR1 MNHNS and CDR2 SASEGT. Deletions cut 5 bases from V and 3 bases from J, with 10 bases between. The CDR3 has 13 residues. The CDR3 is CASSLLRDYGYTF. CDR3 coding DNA: TGTGCCAGCAGTCTCCTGCGGGACTATGGCTACACCTTC.

The genes are TRBV6-5 and TRBJ1-2, with 9 bases fitting TRBD1. This CDR3 comprises 14 residues. Unmatched junction bases numbered 6, after V lost 3 bases and J lost 7 bases. The germline gives CDR1 MNHEY, CDR2 SVGAGI. The CDR3 spells CASSYRQGDGGYTF. The CDR3 nucleotides read TGTGCCAGCAGTTATCGACAGGGGGACGGTGGCTACACCTTC.

V usage is TRBV27 and J usage is TRBJ2-6; 11 bases match TRBD1. Trimming removed 6 bases from V and 4 bases from J; junction bases left unmatched: 11. The CDR3 totals 18 residues. Germline V gene data show CDR1 as MNHEY and CDR2 as SMNVEV (reference sequence). The CDR3 protein is CASRPGQGAMYGANVLTF. CDR3 nucleotide sequence: TGTGCCAGCAGACCTGGACAGGGGGCGATGTACGGGGCCAACGTCCTGACTTTC.

The rearrangement uses TRBV11-2 and TRBJ2-3, with a weak D call TRBD2 (6 bases). Germline CDR1 and CDR2: SGHAT and FQNNGV. CDR3 length: 14 residues. V lost 3 bases to trimming and J lost 1 base, with 8 bases between them. The CDR3 DNA is TGTGCCAGCAGCTTCGAGCGGGGCACAGATACGCAGTATTTT. Translation gives CASSFERGTDTQYF.

This clone came up a few times. The same CDR3 also results from other DNA sequences found in this sample. The rearrangement joins TRBV4-1 to TRBJ2-7, with 10 bases lining up with TRBD2. Losses at the gene ends were 1 base for V and 4 bases for J; bases not matched to a gene: 1. Germline loops: CDR1 MGHRA, CDR2 YSYEKL. The CDR3 sequence is 14 residues long. The CDR3 sequence: CASSQVSGGYEQYF. As DNA, the CDR3 is TGCGCCAGCAGCCAAGTTAGCGGGGGGTACGAGCAGTACTTC.

The V and J genes are TRBV5-4 and TRBJ2-7; 8 bases map to TRBD1. The CDR3 totals 15 residues. Germline V gene sequence: CDR1 SGHNT, CDR2 YYREEE (reference sequence). J was trimmed by 2 bases and V by 4 bases; bases with no gene match: 8. The CDR3 DNA is TGTGCCAGCAGCCAGACCCGGGACAGGCCCTACGAGCAGTACTTC. It yields the protein CASSQTRDRPYEQYF. The entire variable domain, with the rest obtained from reference TRBV5-4 and TRBJ2-7, is as follows: ETGVTQSPTHLIKTRGQQVTLRCSSQSGHNTVSWYQQALGQGPQFIFQYYREEENGRGNFPPRFSGLQFPNYSSELNVNALELDDSALYLCASSQTRDRPYEQYFGPGTRLTVT.

The chain joins TRBV21-1 to TRBJ1-2. TRBV21-1 is flagged as a pseudogene. This CDR3 region has 15 residues. CDR3 in DNA: TGTGCCAGCAGCAAAGTGGACAAAGTAGCGGATGGCTACACCTTC. Its protein product is CASSKVDKVADGYTF.

The chain is built from TRBV7-3 and TRBJ2-3; no clear D gene. The CDR3 contains 13 residues. With 2 bases removed from V and 6 bases from J, the gap between germline ends came to 9 bases. In germline, CDR1 is SGHTA, CDR2 FQGTGA. CDR3 nucleotide sequence: TGTGCCAGCAGCTTATCGAGACTGGATACGCAGTATTTT. This translates into CASSLSRLDTQYF.

Only a few counts were recorded for this clone. V is TRBV18 and J is TRBJ2-3; possible D gene TRBD1, 5 bases. The germline gives CDR1 KGHSH, CDR2 LQKENI. V was cut by 5 bases and J by 2 bases, with 8 bases left in between. This CDR3 spans 13 amino acids. As DNA, the CDR3 is TGTGCCAGCTCAAACAGGTACACAGATACGCAGTATTTT. It specifies CASSNRYTDTQYF.

This chain links TRBV5-4 with TRBJ2-7; 9 nucleotides line up with TRBD1. CDR3 length: 15 residues. Germline V gene lookup returns CDR1 SGHNT and CDR2 YYREEE (reference sequence). The V gene end was trimmed by 4 bases and the J gene end by 4 bases; junction bases not matched to a gene: 9. The CDR3 loop is CASSPDLGQGYEQYF. CDR3 coding DNA: TGTGCCAGCAGCCCTGACCTGGGACAGGGATACGAGCAGTACTTC.